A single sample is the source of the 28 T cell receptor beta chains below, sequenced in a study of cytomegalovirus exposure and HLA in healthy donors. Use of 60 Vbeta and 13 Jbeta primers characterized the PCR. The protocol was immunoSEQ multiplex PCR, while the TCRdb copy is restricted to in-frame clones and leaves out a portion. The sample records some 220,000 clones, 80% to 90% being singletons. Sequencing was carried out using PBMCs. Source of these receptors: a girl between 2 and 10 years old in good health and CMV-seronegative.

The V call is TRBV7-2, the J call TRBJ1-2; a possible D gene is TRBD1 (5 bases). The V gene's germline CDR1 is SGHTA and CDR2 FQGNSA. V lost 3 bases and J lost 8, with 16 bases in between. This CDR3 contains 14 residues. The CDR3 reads CASSFYLRAGGYTF. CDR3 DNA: TGTGCCAGCAGCTTTTACCTCAGGGCGGGAGGCTACACCTTC. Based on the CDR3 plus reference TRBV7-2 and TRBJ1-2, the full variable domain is GAGVSQSPSNKVTEKGKDVELRCDPISGHTALYWYRQSLGQGLEFLIYFQGNSAPDKSGLPSDRFSAERTGGSVSTLTIQRTQQEDSAVYLCASSFYLRAGGYTFGSGTRLTVV.

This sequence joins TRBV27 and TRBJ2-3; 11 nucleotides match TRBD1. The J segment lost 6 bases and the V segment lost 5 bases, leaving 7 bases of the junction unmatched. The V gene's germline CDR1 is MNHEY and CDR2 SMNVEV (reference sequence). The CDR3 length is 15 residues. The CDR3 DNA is TGTGCCAGCAGTGGACAGGGGGCTGTATGGGATACGCAGTATTTT. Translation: CASSGQGAVWDTQYF.

This CDR3 reads CAISGGGGAGNTIYF. The CDR3 region has the DNA TGTGCCATCAGTGGCGGCGGGGGAGCTGGAAACACCATATATTTT. J is TRBJ1-3 and V is TRBV10-3, with a weak D call TRBD1 (5 bases). CDR1 and CDR2 (germline): ENHRY, SYGVKD. The CDR3 covers 15 residues. V lost 4 bases to trimming and J lost 2 bases, with 12 bases between them.

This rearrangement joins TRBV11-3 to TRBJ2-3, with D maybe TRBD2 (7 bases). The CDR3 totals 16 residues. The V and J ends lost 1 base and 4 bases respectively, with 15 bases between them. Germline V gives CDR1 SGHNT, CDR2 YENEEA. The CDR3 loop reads CASSLGGGGAADTQYF. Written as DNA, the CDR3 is TGTGCCAGCAGCTTAGGAGGTGGGGGGGCGGCAGATACGCAGTATTTT.

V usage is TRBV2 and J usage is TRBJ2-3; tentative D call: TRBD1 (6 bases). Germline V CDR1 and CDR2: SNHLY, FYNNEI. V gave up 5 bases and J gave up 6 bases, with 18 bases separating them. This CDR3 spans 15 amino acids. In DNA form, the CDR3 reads TGTGCCAGCAGTACACAACAGGGTTCTTGGGATACGCAGTATTTT. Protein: CASSTQQGSWDTQYF.

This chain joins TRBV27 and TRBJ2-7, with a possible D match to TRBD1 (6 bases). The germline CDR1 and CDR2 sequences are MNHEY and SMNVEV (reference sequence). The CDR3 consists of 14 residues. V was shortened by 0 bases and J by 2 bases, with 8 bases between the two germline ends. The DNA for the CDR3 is TGTGCCAGCAGTTTATCCCGACAGGCCTACGAGCAGTACTTC. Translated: CASSLSRQAYEQYF.

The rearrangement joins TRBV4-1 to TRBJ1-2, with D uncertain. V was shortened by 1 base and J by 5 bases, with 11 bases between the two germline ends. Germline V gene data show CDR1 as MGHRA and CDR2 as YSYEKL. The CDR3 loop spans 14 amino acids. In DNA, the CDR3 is TGCGCCAGCAGCCAAGCCCTGACTGCTTATGGCTACACCTTC. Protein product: CASSQALTAYGYTF.

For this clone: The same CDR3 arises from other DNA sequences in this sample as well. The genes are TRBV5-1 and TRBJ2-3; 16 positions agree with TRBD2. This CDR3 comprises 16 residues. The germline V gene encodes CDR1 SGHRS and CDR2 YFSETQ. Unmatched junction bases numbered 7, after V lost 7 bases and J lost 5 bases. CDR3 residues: CASSPGLAGGRDTQYF. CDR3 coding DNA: TGCGCCAGCTCACCGGGACTAGCGGGGGGGAGAGATACGCAGTATTTT.

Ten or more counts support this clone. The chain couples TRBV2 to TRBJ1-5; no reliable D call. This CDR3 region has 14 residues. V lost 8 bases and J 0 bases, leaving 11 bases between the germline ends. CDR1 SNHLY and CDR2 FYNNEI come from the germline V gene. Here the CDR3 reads CASGARDSNQPQHF. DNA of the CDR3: TGTGCCAGCGGAGCAAGAGATAGCAATCAGCCCCAGCATTTT.

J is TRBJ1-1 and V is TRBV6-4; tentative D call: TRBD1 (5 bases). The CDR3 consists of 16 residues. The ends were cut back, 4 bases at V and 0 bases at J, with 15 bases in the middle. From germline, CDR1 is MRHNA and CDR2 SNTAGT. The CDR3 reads CASSAQAGYMNTEAFF. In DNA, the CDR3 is TGTGCCAGCAGTGCCCAAGCAGGGTACATGAACACTGAAGCTTTCTTT.

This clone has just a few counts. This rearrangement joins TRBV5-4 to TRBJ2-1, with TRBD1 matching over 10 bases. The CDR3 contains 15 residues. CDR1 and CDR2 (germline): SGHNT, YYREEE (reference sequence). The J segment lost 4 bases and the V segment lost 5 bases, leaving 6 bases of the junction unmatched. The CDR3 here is CASSPDRGLYNEQFF. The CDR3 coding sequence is TGTGCCAGCAGTCCCGACAGGGGGCTGTACAATGAGCAGTTCTTC.

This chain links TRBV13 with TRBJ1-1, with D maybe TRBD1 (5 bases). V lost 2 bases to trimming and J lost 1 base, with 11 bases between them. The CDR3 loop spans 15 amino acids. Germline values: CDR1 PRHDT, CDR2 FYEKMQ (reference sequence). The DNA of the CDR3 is TGTGCCAGCAGCTTATTCCCAAGGGGGAACACTGAAGCTTTCTTT. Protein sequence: CASSLFPRGNTEAFF.

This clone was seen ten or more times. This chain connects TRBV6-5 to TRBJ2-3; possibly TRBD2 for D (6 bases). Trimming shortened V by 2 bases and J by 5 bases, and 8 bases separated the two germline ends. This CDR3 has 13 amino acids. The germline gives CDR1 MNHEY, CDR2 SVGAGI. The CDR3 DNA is TGTGCCAGCAGTTACGGGACTGGAGATACGCAGTATTTT. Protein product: CASSYGTGDTQYF.

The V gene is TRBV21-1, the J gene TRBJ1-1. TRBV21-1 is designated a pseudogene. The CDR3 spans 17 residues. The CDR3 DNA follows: TGTGCCAGCAGGCTAATCATGGTGAGGGGGGGGGACACTGAAGCTTTCTTT. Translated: CASRLIMVRGGDTEAFF.

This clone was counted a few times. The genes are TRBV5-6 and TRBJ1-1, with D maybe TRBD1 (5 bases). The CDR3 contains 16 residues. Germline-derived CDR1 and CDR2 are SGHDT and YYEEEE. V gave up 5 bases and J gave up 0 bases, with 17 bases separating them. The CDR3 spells CASSSYTGHLNTEAFF. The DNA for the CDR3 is TGTGCCAGCAGTTCATACACCGGACACCTGAACACTGAAGCTTTCTTT.

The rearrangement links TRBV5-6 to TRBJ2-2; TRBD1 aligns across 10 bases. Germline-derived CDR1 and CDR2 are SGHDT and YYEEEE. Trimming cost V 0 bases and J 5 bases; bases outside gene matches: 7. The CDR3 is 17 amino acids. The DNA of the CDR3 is TGTGCCAGCAGCTTGGGCCGACAGGGGGCGCGGACCGGGGAGCTGTTTTTT. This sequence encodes CASSLGRQGARTGELFF.

In DNA form, the CDR3 reads TGTGCCAGCAGCTTGGGTTTCAGCGGGGGAGATACGCAGTATTTT. This sequence encodes CASSLGFSGGDTQYF. V is TRBV5-4 and J is TRBJ2-3; 8 bases are a match to TRBD2. Trimming removed 0 bases from V and 5 bases from J; junction bases left unmatched: 5. Looked up from germline, CDR1 is SGHNT and CDR2 is YYREEE (reference sequence). The CDR3 consists of 15 residues.

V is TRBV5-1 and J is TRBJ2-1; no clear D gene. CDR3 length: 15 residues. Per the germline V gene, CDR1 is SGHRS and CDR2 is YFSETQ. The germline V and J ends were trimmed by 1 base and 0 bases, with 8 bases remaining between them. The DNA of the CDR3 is TGCGCCAGCAGCTTGATCCCACTCTCCTACAATGAGCAGTTCTTC. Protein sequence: CASSLIPLSYNEQFF.

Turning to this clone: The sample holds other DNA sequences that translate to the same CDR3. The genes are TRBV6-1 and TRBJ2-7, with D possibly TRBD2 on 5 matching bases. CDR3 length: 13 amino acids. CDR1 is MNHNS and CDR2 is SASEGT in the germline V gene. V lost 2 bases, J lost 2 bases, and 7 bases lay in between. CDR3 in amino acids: CASSERGAYEQYF. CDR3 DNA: TGTGCCAGCAGTGAACGGGGTGCCTACGAGCAGTACTTC.

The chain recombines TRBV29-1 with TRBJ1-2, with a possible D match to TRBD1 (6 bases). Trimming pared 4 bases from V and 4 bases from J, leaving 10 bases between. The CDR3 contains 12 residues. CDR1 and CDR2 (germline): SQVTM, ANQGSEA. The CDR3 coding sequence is TGCAGCGTTGCGCAGGGGAGCTATGGCTACACCTTC. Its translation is CSVAQGSYGYTF.

The CDR3 DNA is TGTGCCAGCAGCTCCCAAAGACTAGCGGGAGACAATGAGCAGTTCTTC. Its translation is CASSSQRLAGDNEQFF. The chain carries TRBV7-8 and TRBJ2-1; 12 bases fit TRBD2. CDR1 is SGHVS, CDR2 FQNEAQ, per germline. V lost 4 bases, J lost 5 bases, and 6 bases stayed unmatched. This CDR3 has 16 residues.

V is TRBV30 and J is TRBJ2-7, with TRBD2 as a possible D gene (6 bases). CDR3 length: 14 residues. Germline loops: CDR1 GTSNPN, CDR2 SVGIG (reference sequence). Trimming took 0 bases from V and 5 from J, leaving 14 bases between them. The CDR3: CAWSVPRRADEQYF. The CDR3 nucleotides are TGTGCCTGGAGTGTACCACGGAGGGCCGACGAGCAGTACTTC.

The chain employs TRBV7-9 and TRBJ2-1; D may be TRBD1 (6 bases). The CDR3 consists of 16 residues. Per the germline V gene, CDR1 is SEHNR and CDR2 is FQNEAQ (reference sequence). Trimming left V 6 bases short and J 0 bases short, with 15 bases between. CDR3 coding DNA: TGTGCCAGCAGGACGACAGGTGGCCCCTCCTACAATGAGCAGTTCTTC. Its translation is CASRTTGGPSYNEQFF.

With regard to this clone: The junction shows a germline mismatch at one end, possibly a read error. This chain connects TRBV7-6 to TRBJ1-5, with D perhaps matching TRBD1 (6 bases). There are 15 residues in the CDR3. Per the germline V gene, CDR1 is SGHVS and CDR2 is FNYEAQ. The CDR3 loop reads CASSLDWGRDQPQHF. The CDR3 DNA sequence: TGTGCCAGCAGTTTAGACTGGGGGCGGGATCAGCCCCAGCATTTT. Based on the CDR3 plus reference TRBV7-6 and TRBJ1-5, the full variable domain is GAGVSQSPRYKVTKRGQDVALRCDPISGHVSLYWYRQALGQGPEFLTYFNYEAQQDKSGLPNDRFSAERPEGSISTLTIQRTEQRDSAMYRCASSLDWGRDQPQHFGDGTRLSIL.

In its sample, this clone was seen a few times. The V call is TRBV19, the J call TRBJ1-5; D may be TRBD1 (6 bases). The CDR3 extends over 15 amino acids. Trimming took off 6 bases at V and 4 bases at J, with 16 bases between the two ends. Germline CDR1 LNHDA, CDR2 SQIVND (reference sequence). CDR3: CASSQTGAFNQPQHF. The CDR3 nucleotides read TGTGCCAGTAGCCAGACAGGCGCATTTAATCAGCCCCAGCATTTT.

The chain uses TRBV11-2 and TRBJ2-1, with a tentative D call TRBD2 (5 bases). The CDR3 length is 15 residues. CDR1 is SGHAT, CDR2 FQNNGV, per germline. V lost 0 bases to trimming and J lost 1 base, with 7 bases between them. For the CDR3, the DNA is TGTGCCAGCAGCTTAGAGAGCGGTTCCTACAATGAGCAGTTCTTC. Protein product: CASSLESGSYNEQFF.

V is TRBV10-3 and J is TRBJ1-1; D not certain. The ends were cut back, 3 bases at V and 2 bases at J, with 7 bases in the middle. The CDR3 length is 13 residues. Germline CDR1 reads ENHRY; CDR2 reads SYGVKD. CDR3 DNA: TGTGCCATCAGTGAAGACTCTAACACTGAAGCTTTCTTT. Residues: CAISEDSNTEAFF.

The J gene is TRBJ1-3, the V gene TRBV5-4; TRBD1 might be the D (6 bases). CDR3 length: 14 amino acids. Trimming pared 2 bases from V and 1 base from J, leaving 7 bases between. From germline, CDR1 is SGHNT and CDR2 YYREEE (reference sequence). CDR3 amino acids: CASSLQGSGNTIYF. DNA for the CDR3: TGTGCCAGCAGCTTACAGGGATCTGGAAACACCATATATTTT.